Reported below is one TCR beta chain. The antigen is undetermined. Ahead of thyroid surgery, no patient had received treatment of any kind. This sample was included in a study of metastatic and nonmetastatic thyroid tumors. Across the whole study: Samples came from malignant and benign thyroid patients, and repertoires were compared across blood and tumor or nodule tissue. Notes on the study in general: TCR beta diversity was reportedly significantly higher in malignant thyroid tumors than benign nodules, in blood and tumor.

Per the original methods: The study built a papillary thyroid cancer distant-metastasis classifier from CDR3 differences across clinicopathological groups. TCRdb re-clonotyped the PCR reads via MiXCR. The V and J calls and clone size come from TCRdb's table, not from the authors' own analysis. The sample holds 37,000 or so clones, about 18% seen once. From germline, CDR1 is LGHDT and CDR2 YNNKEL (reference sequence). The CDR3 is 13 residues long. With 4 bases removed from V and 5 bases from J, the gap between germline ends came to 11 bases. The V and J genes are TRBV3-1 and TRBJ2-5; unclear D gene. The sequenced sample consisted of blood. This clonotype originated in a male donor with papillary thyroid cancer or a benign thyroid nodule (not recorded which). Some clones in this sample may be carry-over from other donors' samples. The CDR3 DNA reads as TGTGCCAGCAGCCTTGCCGAGAGGGAGACCCAGTACTTC. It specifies CASSLAERETQYF.